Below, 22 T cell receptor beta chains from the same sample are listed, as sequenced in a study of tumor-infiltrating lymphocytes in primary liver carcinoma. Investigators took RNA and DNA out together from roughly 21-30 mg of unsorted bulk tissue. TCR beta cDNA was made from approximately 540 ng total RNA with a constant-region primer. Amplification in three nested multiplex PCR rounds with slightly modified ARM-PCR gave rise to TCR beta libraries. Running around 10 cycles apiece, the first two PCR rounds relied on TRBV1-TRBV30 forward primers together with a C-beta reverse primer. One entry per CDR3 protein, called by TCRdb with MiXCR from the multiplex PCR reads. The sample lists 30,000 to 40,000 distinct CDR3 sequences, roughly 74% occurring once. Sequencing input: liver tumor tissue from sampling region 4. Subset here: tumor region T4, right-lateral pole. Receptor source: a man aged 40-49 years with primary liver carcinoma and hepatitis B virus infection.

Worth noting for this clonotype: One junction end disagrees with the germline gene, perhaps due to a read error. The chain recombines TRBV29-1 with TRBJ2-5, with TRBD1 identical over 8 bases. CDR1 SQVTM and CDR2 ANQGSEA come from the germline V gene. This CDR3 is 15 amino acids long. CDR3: CNVEGTGPPSETQYF. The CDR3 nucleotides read TGCAACGTTGAGGGGACAGGACCTCCGAGTGAGACCCAGTACTTC.

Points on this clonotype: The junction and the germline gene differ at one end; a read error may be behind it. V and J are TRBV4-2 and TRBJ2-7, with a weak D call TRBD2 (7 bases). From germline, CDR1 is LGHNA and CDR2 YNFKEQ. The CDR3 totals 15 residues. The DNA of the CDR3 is TGTGCCAGGAGCCAAGAGCGGGACAACTCCTACGAGCACTACTTC. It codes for CARSQERDNSYEHYF.

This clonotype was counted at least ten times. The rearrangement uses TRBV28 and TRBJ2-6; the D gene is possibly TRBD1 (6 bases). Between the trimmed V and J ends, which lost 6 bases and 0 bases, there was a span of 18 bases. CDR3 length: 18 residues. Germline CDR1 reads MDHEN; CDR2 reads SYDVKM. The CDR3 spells CASSRGETVLSGANVLTF. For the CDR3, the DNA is TGTGCCAGCAGCAGGGGTGAGACCGTCCTCTCTGGGGCCAACGTCCTGACTTTC.

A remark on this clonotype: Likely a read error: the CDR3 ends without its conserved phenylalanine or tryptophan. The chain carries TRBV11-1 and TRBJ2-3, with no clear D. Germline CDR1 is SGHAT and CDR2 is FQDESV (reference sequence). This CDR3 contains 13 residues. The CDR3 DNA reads TGTGCCAGCAACTCGATCCGAACAGATGCGCAGTATTAT. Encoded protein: CASNSIRTDAQYY.

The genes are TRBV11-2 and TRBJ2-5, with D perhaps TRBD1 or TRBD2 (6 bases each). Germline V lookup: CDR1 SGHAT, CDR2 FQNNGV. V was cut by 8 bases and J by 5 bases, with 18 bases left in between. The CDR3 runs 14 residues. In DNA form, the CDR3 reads TGTGCCAGCGCCCGAGTGGGAGGACAGGAGACCCAGTACTTC. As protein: CASARVGGQETQYF.

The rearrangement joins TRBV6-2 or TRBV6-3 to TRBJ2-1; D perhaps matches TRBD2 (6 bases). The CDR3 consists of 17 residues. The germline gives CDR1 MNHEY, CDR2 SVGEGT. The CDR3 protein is CTSSYPSRASSYNEQFF. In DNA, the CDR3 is TGTACTAGCAGTTACCCTAGCAGGGCGAGCTCCTACAATGAGCAGTTCTTC.

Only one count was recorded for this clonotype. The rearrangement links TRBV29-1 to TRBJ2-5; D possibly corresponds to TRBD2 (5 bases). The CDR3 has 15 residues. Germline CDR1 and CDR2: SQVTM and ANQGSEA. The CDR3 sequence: CIVECAAGRSETQYF. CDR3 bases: TGCATTGTTGAATGCGCGGCGGGTAGATCGGAGACCCAGTACTTC. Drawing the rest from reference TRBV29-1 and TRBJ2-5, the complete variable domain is SAVISQKPSRDICQRGTSLTIQCQVDSQVTMMFWYRQQPGQSLTLIATANQGSEATYESGFVIDKFPISRPNLTFSTLTVSNMSPEDSSIYLCIVECAAGRSETQYFGPGTRLLVL.

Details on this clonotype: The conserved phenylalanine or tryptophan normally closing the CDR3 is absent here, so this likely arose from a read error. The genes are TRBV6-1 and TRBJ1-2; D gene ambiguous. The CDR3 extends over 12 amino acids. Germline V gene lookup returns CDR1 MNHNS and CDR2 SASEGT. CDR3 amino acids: CASSAPLYGYTS. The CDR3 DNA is TGTGCCAGTAGTGCTCCCCTATATGGCTACACCTCC.

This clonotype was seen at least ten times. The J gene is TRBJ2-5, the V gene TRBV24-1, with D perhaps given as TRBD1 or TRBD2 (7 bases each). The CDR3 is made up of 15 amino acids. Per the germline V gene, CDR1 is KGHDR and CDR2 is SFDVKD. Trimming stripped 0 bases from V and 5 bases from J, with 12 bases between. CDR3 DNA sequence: TGTGCCACCAGTGATTTGGGGACAGCGGGGGAGACCCAGTACTTC. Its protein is CATSDLGTAGETQYF.

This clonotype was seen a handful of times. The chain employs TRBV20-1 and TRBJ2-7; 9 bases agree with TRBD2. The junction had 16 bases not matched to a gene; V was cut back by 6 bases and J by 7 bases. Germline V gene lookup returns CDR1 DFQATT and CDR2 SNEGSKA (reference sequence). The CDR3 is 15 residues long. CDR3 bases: TGCAGTGCCACCAGCGGGAGGTCCTCCCATCAAGAGCAGTACTTC. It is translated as CSATSGRSSHQEQYF.

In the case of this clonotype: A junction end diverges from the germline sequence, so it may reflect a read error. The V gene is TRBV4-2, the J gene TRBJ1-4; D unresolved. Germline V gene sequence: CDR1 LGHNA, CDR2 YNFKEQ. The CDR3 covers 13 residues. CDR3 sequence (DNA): TGTGTCAGCAGCCAGCCCCACCGCGAGAAACCGTTTTTT. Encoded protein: CVSSQPHREKPFF.

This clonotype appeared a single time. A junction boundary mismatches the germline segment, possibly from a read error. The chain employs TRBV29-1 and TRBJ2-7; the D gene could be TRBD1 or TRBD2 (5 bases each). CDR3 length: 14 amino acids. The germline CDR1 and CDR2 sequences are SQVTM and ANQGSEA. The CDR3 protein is CSVQVTGGEDEQNF. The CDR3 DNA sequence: TGCAGCGTACAAGTTACAGGAGGCGAGGACGAGCAGAACTTC.

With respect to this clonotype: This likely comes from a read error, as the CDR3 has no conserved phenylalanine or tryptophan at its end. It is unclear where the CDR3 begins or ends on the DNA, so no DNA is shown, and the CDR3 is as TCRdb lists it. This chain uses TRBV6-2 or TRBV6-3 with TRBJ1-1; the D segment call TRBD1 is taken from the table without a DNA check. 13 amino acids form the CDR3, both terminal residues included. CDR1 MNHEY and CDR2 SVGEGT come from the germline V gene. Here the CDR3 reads CVSSSPLRTETFL.

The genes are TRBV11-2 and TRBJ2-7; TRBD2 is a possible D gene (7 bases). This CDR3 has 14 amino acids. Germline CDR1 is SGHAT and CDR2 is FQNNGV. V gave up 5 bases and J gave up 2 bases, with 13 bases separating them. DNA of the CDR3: TGTGCCAGCAGCCCCAGGGGAGGGCCCTACGAGCAGTACTTC. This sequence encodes CASSPRGGPYEQYF. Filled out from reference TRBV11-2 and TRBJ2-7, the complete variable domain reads EAGVAQSPRYKIIEKRQSVAFWCNPISGHATLYWYQQILGQGPKLLIQFQNNGVVDDSQLPKDRFSAERLKGVDSTLKIQPAKLEDSAVYLCASSPRGGPYEQYFGPGTRLTVT.

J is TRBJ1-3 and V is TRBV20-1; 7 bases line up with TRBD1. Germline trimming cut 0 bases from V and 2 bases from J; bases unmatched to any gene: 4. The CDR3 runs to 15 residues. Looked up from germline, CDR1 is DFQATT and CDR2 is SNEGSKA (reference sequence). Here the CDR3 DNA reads TGCAGTGCTAGAGAACCAACAGGGGCTGGAAACACCATATATTTT. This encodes CSAREPTGAGNTIYF.

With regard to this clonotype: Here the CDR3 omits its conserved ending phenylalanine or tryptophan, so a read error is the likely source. CDR3 amino acids: CASFSNRNSYEQYY. The CDR3 DNA reads TGTGCCAGCTTCTCTAACAGGAACTCCTACGAGCAGTACTAC. J is TRBJ2-7 and V is TRBV11-2; D possibly corresponds to TRBD1 (5 bases). V lost 8 bases and J 0 bases, leaving 14 bases between the germline ends. The CDR3 is made up of 14 amino acids. Germline V gene lookup returns CDR1 SGHAT and CDR2 FQNNGV.

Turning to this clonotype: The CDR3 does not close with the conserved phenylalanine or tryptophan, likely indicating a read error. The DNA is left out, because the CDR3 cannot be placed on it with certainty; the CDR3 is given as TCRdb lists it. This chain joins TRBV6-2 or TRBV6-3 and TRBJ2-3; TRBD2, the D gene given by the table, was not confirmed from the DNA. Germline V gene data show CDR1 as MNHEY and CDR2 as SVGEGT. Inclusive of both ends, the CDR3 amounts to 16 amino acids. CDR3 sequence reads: CASSYLAGGPTDAHYL.

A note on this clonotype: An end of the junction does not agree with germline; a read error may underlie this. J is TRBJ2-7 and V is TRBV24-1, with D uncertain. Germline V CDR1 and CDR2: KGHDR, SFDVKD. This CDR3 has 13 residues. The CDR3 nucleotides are TGTGCGACCAGCTACGCGGCCTCCTACGAGCAGTACTTC. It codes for CATSYAASYEQYF.

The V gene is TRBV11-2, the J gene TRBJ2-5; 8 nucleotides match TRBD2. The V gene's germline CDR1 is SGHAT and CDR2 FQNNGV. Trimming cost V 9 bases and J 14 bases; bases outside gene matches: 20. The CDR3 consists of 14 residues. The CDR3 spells CASTSTGRGEIQYF. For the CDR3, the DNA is TGTGCCAGTACCAGCACCGGGAGGGGGGAGATCCAATACTTC. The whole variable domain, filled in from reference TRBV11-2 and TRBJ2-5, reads EAGVAQSPRYKIIEKRQSVAFWCNPISGHATLYWYQQILGQGPKLLIQFQNNGVVDDSQLPKDRFSAERLKGVDSTLKIQPAKLEDSAVYLCASTSTGRGEIQYFGPGTRLLVL.

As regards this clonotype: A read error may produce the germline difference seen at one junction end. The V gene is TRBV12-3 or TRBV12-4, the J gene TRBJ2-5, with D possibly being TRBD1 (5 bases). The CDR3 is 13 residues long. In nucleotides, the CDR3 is TGTGCCAGCAACCGAAGCGAGACAGAGACTCAGTACTTC. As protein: CASNRSETETQYF.

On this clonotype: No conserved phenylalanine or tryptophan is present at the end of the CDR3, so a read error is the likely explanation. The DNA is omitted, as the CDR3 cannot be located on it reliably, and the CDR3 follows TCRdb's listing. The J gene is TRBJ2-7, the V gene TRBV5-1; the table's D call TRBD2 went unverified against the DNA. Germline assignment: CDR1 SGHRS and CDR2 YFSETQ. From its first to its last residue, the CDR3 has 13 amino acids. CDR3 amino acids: CASREPTSYEQCL.

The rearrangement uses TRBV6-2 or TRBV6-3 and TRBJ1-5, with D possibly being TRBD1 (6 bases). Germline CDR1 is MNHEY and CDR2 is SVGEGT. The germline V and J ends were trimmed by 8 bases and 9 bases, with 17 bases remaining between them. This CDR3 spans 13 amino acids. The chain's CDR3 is CASGNRVTRPQHF. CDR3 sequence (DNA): TGTGCCAGCGGGAACAGGGTCACGCGGCCCCAGCATTTT.